The clone carrying this T cell receptor (beta chain) was recorded a few times. The entry originates in a study of response to subunit inactivated influenza vaccine. Germline values: CDR1 SGDLS, CDR2 YYNGEE. The V end was cut by 0 bases, the J end by 10 bases, with 16 bases between. The CDR3 length is 15 residues. A single record per CDR3 protein comes from TCRdb applying MiXCR to the RT-PCR reads. The table shows 500,000 to 550,000 distinct CDR3 sequences, with less than 8% occurring only once. The material sequenced was PBMCs from blood, taken roughly 24 months after vaccination. The receptor was derived from a man aged 50 to 75 who received an inactivated influenza vaccine. The chain joins TRBV9 to TRBJ1-4; D unresolved. CDR3 nucleotide sequence: TGTGCCAGCAGCGTAGAAGATGTAGGAGCCGGAAAACTGTTTTTT. It encodes CASSVEDVGAGKLFF. Complete variable domain (other parts from reference TRBV9 and TRBJ1-4): DSGVTQTPKHLITATGQRVTLRCSPRSGDLSVYWYQQSLDQGLQFLIQYYNGEERAKGNILERFSAQQFPDLHSELNLSSLELGDSALYFCASSVEDVGAGKLFFGSGTQLSVL.